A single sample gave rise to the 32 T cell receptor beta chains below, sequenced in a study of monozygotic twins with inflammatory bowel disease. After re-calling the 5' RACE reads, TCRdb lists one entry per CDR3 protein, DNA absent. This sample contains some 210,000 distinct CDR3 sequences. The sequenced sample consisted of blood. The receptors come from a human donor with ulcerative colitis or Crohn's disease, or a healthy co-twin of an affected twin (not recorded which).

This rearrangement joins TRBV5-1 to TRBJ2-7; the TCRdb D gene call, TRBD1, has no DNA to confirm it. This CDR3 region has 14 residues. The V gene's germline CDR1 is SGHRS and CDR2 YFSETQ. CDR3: CASSLGDRVNEQYF.

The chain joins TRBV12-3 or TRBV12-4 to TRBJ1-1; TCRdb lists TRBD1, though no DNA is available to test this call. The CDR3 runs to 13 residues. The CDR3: CASSFIRDREAFF.

The chain's CDR3 is CASIIAGQGLGGGYTF. This chain links TRBV12-3 or TRBV12-4 with TRBJ1-2; TCRdb's assignment of TRBD1 cannot be checked, as there is no DNA. The CDR3 contains 16 residues.

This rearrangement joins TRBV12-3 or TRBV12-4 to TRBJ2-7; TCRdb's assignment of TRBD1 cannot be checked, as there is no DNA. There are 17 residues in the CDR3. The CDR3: CASTAGQGQIGAYEQYF.

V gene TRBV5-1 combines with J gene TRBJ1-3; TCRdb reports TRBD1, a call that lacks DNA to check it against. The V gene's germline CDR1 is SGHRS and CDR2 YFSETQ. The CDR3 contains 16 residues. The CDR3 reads CASSRDRISSGNTIYF.

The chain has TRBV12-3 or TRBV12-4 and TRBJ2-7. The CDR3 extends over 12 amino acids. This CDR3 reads CASSSGPSEQYF.

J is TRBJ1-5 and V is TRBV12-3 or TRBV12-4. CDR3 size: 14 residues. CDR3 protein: CASSRGFGNQPQHF.

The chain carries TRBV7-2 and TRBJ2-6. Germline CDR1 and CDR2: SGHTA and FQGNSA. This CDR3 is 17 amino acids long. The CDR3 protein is CASSLGGRVSGANVLTF.

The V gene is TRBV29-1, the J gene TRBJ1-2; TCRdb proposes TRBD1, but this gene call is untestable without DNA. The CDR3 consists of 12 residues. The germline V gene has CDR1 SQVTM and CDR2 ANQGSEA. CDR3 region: CSDGAGPIGYTF.

CDR3 region: CASSLTGVGYQETQYF. This chain connects TRBV12-3 or TRBV12-4 to TRBJ2-5; the D call of TRBD1 rests on TCRdb alone, since no DNA is present to check it. This CDR3 has 16 amino acids.

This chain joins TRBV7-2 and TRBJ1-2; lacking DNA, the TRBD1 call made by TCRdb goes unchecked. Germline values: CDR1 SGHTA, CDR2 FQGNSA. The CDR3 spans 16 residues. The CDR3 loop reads CASSLGSGQGFGGYTF.

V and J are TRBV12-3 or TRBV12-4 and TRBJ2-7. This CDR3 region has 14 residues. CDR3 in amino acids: CASSARTGLNEQYF.

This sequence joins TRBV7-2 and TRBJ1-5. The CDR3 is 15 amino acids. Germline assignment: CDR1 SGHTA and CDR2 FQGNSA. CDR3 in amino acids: CASSFYLEKDQPQHF.

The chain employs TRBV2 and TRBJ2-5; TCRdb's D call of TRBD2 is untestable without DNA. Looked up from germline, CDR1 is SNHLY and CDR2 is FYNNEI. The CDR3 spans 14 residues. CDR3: CASKRTSLGETQYF.

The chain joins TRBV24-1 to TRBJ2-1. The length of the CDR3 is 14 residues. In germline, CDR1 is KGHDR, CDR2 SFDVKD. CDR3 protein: CATSDFNRKGEQFF.

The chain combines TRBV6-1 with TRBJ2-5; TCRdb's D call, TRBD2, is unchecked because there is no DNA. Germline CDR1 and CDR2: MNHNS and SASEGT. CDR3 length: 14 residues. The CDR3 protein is CASTSGGPQETQYF.

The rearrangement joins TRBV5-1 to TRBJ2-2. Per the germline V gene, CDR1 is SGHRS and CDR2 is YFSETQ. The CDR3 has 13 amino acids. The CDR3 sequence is CASSAQAHGELFF.

This CDR3 reads CASSQGFQSEAFF. The rearrangement links TRBV12-3 or TRBV12-4 to TRBJ1-1; without DNA, the TCRdb call of TRBD1 cannot be checked. The CDR3 sequence is 13 residues long.

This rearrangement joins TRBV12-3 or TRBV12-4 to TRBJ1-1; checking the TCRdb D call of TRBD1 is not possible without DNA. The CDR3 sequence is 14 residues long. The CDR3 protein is CASSLQGWATEAFF.

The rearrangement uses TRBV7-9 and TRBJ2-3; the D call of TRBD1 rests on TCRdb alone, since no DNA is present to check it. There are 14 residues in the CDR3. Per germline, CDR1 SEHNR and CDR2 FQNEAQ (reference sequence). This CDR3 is CASSSTDRPDTQYF.

CDR3 sequence: CASSPTGGMASSYEQYF. The chain links TRBV7-6 to TRBJ2-7; TCRdb's D call, TRBD1, is unchecked because there is no DNA. The CDR3 covers 17 residues. CDR1 SGHVS and CDR2 FNYEAQ come from the germline V gene.

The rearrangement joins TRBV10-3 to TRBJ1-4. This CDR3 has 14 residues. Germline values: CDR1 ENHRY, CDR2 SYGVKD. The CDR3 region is CAISESRANEKLFF.

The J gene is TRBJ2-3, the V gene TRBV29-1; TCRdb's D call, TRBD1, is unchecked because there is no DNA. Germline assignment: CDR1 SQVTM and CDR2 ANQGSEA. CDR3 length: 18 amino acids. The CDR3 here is CSVEDPYRWGASTDTQYF.

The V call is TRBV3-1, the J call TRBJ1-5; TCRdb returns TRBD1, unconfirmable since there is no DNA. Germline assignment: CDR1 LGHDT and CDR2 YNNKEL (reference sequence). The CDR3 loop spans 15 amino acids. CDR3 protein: CASSPGTGGGQPQHF.

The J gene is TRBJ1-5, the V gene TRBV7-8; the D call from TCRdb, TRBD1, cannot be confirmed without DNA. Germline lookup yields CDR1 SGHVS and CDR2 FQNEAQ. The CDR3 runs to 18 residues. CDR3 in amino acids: CASSSPGTRGSSNQPQHF.

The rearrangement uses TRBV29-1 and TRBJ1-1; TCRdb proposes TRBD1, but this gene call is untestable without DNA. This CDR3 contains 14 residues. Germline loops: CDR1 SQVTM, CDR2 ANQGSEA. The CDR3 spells CSVNRDRQNTEAFF.

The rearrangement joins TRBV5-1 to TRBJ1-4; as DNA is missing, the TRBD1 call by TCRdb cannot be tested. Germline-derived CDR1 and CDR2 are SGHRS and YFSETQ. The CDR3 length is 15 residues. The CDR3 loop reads CASSSGQGKAEKLFF.

The CDR3 sequence: CASSLSSHSNTGELFF. The V call is TRBV5-1, the J call TRBJ2-2. CDR1 and CDR2 (germline): SGHRS, YFSETQ. The CDR3 contains 16 residues.

CDR3 amino acids: CSVQGSGNNSPLHF. The genes are TRBV20-1 and TRBJ1-6; the D call of TRBD1 rests on TCRdb alone, since no DNA is present to check it. The CDR3 totals 14 residues. Germline V CDR1 and CDR2: DFQATT, SNEGSKA (reference sequence).

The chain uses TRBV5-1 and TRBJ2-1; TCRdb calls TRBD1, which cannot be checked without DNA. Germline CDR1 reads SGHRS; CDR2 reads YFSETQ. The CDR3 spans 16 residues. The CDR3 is CASSLESPDMGNEQFF.

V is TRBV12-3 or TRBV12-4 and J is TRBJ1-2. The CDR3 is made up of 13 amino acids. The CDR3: CASSPRGGYGYTF.

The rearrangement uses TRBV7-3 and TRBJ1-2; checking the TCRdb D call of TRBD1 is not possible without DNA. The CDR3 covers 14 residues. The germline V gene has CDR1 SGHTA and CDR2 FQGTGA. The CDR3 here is CASSLIPGPDGYTF.